A single sample gave rise to the 20 T cell receptor beta chains below, sequenced in a study of cytomegalovirus exposure and HLA in healthy donors. Here immunoSEQ multiplex PCR was the method, and the copy in TCRdb shows in-frame clones only, minus some. Counted here are 150,000 to 200,000 clones, about nine tenths occurring once; the ten biggest clones make up about 5.8%. Sequenced sample: PBMCs. These TCRs come from a woman between 25 and 40 years old in good health and CMV-seronegative.

The CDR3 protein is CASPSKPGFTEAFF. CDR3 bases: TGTGCCAGCCCATCCAAGCCGGGATTCACTGAAGCTTTCTTT. The V call is TRBV6-1, the J call TRBJ1-1; D uncertain. Trimming took off 8 bases at V and 4 bases at J, with 17 bases between the two ends. Germline V gene lookup returns CDR1 MNHNS and CDR2 SASEGT. This CDR3 is built from 14 residues.

This clone was seen only once. The rearrangement uses TRBV4-3 and TRBJ1-2; a weak D match, TRBD1 (6 bases). The CDR3 spans 16 residues. Germline V lookup: CDR1 LGHNA, CDR2 YSLEER. The V end lost 0 bases, the J end lost 4 bases, and 15 bases lay between the germline ends. The CDR3 spells CASSQDGTGGGYGYTF. The CDR3 nucleotides read TGCGCCAGCAGCCAAGACGGCACGGGGGGCGGCTATGGCTACACCTTC.

This sequence joins TRBV11-2 and TRBJ2-7; TRBD1 aligns across 8 bases. CDR1 is SGHAT and CDR2 is FQNNGV in the germline V gene. This CDR3 comprises 15 residues. V was clipped by 3 bases and J by 0 bases; unmatched bases: 4. CDR3 bases: TGTGCCAGCAGCTTCGGACAGGGTAGCTCCTACGAGCAGTACTTC. Its protein is CASSFGQGSSYEQYF.

This rearrangement joins TRBV4-1 to TRBJ2-5, with 12 bases matching TRBD1. Trimming removed 3 bases from V and 2 bases from J; junction bases left unmatched: 7. The CDR3 covers 17 residues. CDR1 and CDR2 (germline): MGHRA, YSYEKL. The CDR3 DNA is TGCGCCAGCAGCCAGGGACAGGGGGCGGGCGTGCAAGAGACCCAGTACTTC. It translates to CASSQGQGAGVQETQYF.

The V and J genes are TRBV7-8 and TRBJ2-7; D is perhaps TRBD1 or TRBD2 (7 bases each). V lost 3 bases, J lost 3 bases, and 12 bases lay in between. The germline V gene has CDR1 SGHVS and CDR2 FQNEAQ. The CDR3 sequence is 14 residues long. DNA of the CDR3: TGTGCCAGCAGCTTCGCCAGGGGGGGCTACGAGCAGTACTTC. Amino acid sequence: CASSFARGGYEQYF. Full variable domain (missing parts from reference TRBV7-8 and TRBJ2-7): GAGVSQSPRYKVAKRGQDVALRCDPISGHVSLFWYQQALGQGPEFLTYFQNEAQLDKSGLPSDRFFAERPEGSVSTLKIQRTQQEDSAVYLCASSFARGGYEQYFGPGTRLTVT.

This clone came up a few times. This chain joins TRBV4-3 and TRBJ1-1; D is perhaps TRBD1 (5 bases). The CDR3 is 14 residues long. Trimming pared 0 bases from V and 1 base from J, leaving 6 bases between. Germline CDR1 is LGHNA and CDR2 is YSLEER. The CDR3 DNA is TGCGCCAGCAGCCAAGACAGGGAGAACACTGAAGCTTTCTTT. This gives the protein CASSQDRENTEAFF.

This clone was found once. This chain links TRBV19 with TRBJ1-5; 7 bases are shared with TRBD1. The germline gives CDR1 LNHDA, CDR2 SQIVND (reference sequence). J was trimmed by 5 bases and V by 9 bases; bases with no gene match: 7. This CDR3 region has 13 residues. CDR3 DNA sequence: TGTGCCAGCCACGACAGGGTAGATCAGCCCCAGCATTTT. Translation: CASHDRVDQPQHF. Drawing the rest from reference TRBV19 and TRBJ1-5, the complete variable domain is DGGITQSPKYLFRKEGQNVTLSCEQNLNHDAMYWYRQDPGQGLRLIYYSQIVNDFQKGDIAEGYSVSREKKESFPLTVTSAQKNPTAFYLCASHDRVDQPQHFGDGTRLSIL.

CDR3 sequence: CASHRLTDNYGYTF. In nucleotides, the CDR3 is TGTGCCAGCCACCGTTTAACAGATAACTATGGCTACACCTTC. This chain joins TRBV2 and TRBJ1-2; D remains unclear. Between the trimmed V and J ends, which lost 8 bases and 1 base, there was a span of 14 bases. The CDR3 contains 14 residues. The germline gives CDR1 SNHLY, CDR2 FYNNEI.

This sequence joins TRBV2 and TRBJ1-5, with D perhaps TRBD1 (6 bases). The V gene's germline CDR1 is SNHLY and CDR2 FYNNEI. Trimming pared 6 bases from V and 3 bases from J, leaving 12 bases between. The CDR3 runs 14 residues. CDR3 sequence reads: CASRSGTTNQPQHF. As DNA, the CDR3 is TGTGCCAGCAGATCCGGGACAACCAATCAGCCCCAGCATTTT.

The CDR3 sequence: CASSLQGVMTEAFF. CDR3 DNA sequence: TGCGCCAGCAGCTTACAGGGGGTGATGACTGAAGCTTTCTTT. The V gene is TRBV5-1, the J gene TRBJ1-1; TRBD1 agrees at 8 bases. This CDR3 has 14 amino acids. V gave up 2 bases and J gave up 5 bases; unmatched junction bases: 5. Germline CDR1 is SGHRS and CDR2 is YFSETQ.

The chain uses TRBV6-6 and TRBJ2-7; no definite D call. The germline CDR1 and CDR2 sequences are MNHNY and SVGAGI (reference sequence). V lost 3 bases and J lost 3, with 15 bases in between. The CDR3 is 15 residues long. The chain's CDR3 is CASSYTSEPIYEQYF. The DNA for the CDR3 is TGTGCCAGCAGTTATACGTCGGAGCCCATCTACGAGCAGTACTTC.

As DNA, the CDR3 is TGCGCCAGCAGCCAAGTCAGGGGCGGATTCACTGAAGCTTTCTTT. Translation gives CASSQVRGGFTEAFF. V and J are TRBV4-1 and TRBJ1-1, with a tentative D call TRBD1 (6 bases). Germline assignment: CDR1 MGHRA and CDR2 YSYEKL. The CDR3 is made up of 15 amino acids. Between the trimmed V and J ends, which lost 1 base and 4 bases, there was a span of 13 bases.

The CDR3 loop reads CASSVLSSSGANVLTF. The CDR3 DNA is TGTGCCAGTAGTGTTCTCTCTAGCTCTGGGGCCAACGTCCTGACTTTC. The chain has TRBV19 and TRBJ2-6; no firm D call. Trimming removed 5 bases at V and 0 bases at J, with 11 bases between. The CDR3 sequence is 16 residues long. The germline V gene has CDR1 LNHDA and CDR2 SQIVND (reference sequence).

The chain couples TRBV28 to TRBJ2-1; D uncertain. The germline V gene has CDR1 MDHEN and CDR2 SYDVKM. With 3 bases removed from V and 1 base from J, the gap between germline ends came to 7 bases. The CDR3 runs 14 residues. The CDR3 is CASSFGGSYNEQFF. CDR3 DNA: TGTGCCAGCAGTTTCGGCGGTTCCTACAATGAGCAGTTCTTC.

V is TRBV7-5 and J is TRBJ2-1; the table gives TRBD1 as D, unverified against the DNA. TRBV7-5 is a listed pseudogene. This CDR3 spans 15 amino acids. The CDR3 loop is CVRSSPGQGHNEQFF. CDR3 nucleotide sequence: TGTGTCAGAAGCTCTCCGGGACAGGGACACAATGAGCAGTTCTTC.

This chain connects TRBV27 to TRBJ2-3; D call uncertain. The CDR3 is 13 residues long. From germline, CDR1 is MNHEY and CDR2 SMNVEV (reference sequence). Trimming took 6 bases from V and 4 from J, leaving 11 bases between them. CDR3 DNA sequence: TGTGCCAGCAGGTCACGGGCTCCAGATACGCAGTATTTT. Its translation: CASRSRAPDTQYF.

The chain links TRBV10-3 to TRBJ2-3; 8 positions match TRBD1. This CDR3 is built from 16 residues. Germline CDR1 reads ENHRY; CDR2 reads SYGVKD. V shed 4 bases, J shed 4 bases, and the junction held 10 bases outside the gene matches. As DNA, the CDR3 is TGTGCCATCAGTGCAACAGGGGGAAAGATGGCAGATACGCAGTATTTT. This translates into CAISATGGKMADTQYF.

This clone came up a few times. The chain links TRBV11-2 to TRBJ1-2, with TRBD1 as a possible D gene (5 bases). V was clipped by 3 bases and J by 7 bases, with 15 bases between them. The CDR3 runs 14 residues. Germline CDR1 is SGHAT and CDR2 is FQNNGV. The CDR3: CASSFGQGVLGYTF. The CDR3 bases are TGTGCCAGCAGCTTCGGTCAGGGAGTTCTTGGCTACACCTTC.

The DNA of the CDR3 is TGTGCCAGCAGCTTCACCTCCCCGGGGGAGGCGGGTACCAGCACAGATACGCAGTATTTT. Translation: CASSFTSPGEAGTSTDTQYF. This chain uses TRBV7-3 with TRBJ2-3; D possibly corresponds to TRBD2 (6 bases). The CDR3 totals 20 residues. V dropped 3 bases and J dropped 0 bases, with 25 bases sitting between them. Germline CDR1 and CDR2: SGHTA and FQGTGA.

The V and J genes are TRBV5-4 and TRBJ2-1; 7 nucleotides line up with TRBD2. V lost 4 bases, J lost 6 bases, and 16 bases stayed unmatched. Germline V CDR1 and CDR2: SGHNT, YYREEE (reference sequence). The length of the CDR3 is 17 residues. The CDR3 reads CASSLGAGTKATNEQFF. The CDR3 DNA reads as TGTGCCAGCAGCCTGGGTGCGGGGACTAAAGCGACCAATGAGCAGTTCTTC.